These 13 T cell receptor beta chains came from one sample sequenced in a study of breast tumors, draining lymph nodes, adjacent tissues. TCRdb independently ran MiXCR on the multiplex PCR reads; one entry per CDR3 protein. The repertoire has fewer than 140,000 distinct CDR3 sequences, about 31% of them found once; the top ten carry around 5.9%. Breast cancer patients provided tissue from their axillary draining lymph nodes. The sequenced sample consisted of axillary lymph node tissue. The receptors derive from a female donor with breast cancer. Some clones in this sample may be carry-over from other donors' samples.

This clonotype has a count of ten or more. V and J are TRBV29-1 and TRBJ1-2, with a possible D match to TRBD1 (5 bases). The CDR3 sequence is 12 residues long. V dropped 3 bases and J dropped 7 bases, with 12 bases sitting between them. Germline CDR1 reads SQVTM; CDR2 reads ANQGSEA. The CDR3: CSVELQGRGYTF. CDR3 nucleotide sequence: TGCAGCGTTGAGTTGCAGGGACGTGGCTACACCTTC.

The chain joins TRBV4-3 to TRBJ2-3; 9 bases match TRBD2. The CDR3 runs to 18 residues. Germline V CDR1 and CDR2: LGHNA, YSLEER. V was pared by 3 bases and J by 1 base, with 11 bases of the junction left unmatched. CDR3 residues: CASSQGGPTSGRTDTQYF. The DNA for the CDR3 is TGCGCCAGCAGCCAGGGAGGACCGACTAGCGGACGCACAGATACGCAGTATTTT.

This clonotype has ten or more counts. The chain carries TRBV12-3 or TRBV12-4 and TRBJ2-4; TRBD1 matches at 7 bases. This CDR3 is 16 amino acids long. With V trimmed by 5 bases and J by 2 bases, 9 bases remained unmatched. This CDR3 reads CASSATGTSTKNIQYF. CDR3 nucleotides: TGTGCCAGCAGTGCGACAGGGACCTCGACCAAAAACATTCAGTACTTC.

This rearrangement joins TRBV6-6 to TRBJ1-3, with 8 bases fitting TRBD1. This CDR3 spans 14 amino acids. V dropped 5 bases and J dropped 2; count of bases not matched to a gene: 2. From germline, CDR1 is MNHNY and CDR2 SVGAGI (reference sequence). The CDR3 DNA is TGTGCCAGCAGTGACAGGGGAACTGGAAACACCATATATTTT. This translates into CASSDRGTGNTIYF.

This clonotype was recorded at least ten times. This rearrangement joins TRBV5-5 to TRBJ2-5, with D possibly TRBD1 on 6 matching bases. Trimming removed 3 bases from V and 2 bases from J, with 14 bases in between. The CDR3 runs to 15 residues. Germline lookup yields CDR1 SGHKS and CDR2 YYEKEE (reference sequence). CDR3 nucleotides: TGTGCCAGCAGCTCAAGGGACACCCTTCAAGAGACCCAGTACTTC. This encodes CASSSRDTLQETQYF.

This clonotype came up many times. The chain recombines TRBV3-1 with TRBJ1-3; no definite D call. This CDR3 contains 13 residues. Germline V gives CDR1 LGHDT, CDR2 YNNKEL (reference sequence). The V and J ends lost 6 bases and 3 bases respectively, with 9 bases between them. CDR3 nucleotides: TGTGCCAGCAGTGCCGACTTTGGAAACACCATATATTTT. Translation gives CASSADFGNTIYF.

This clonotype was counted at least ten times. J is TRBJ2-7 and V is TRBV27, with D perhaps TRBD1 (6 bases). The ends were cut back, 3 bases at V and 6 bases at J, with 15 bases in the middle. Germline values: CDR1 MNHEY, CDR2 SMNVEV (reference sequence). There are 14 residues in the CDR3. The CDR3 DNA reads TGTGCCAGCAGTTTCGGGTTTCGAGGGGGCGAGCAGTACTTC. Amino acids: CASSFGFRGGEQYF.

V usage is TRBV11-2 and J usage is TRBJ1-2; 12 bases are a match to TRBD1. In germline, CDR1 is SGHAT, CDR2 FQNNGV. The CDR3 totals 16 residues. After removal of 0 bases from V and 8 bases from J, the junction contained 7 bases not matched to a gene. CDR3 nucleotides: TGTGCCAGCAGCTTAGATCCGGGACAGGGGGCGCGCGGCTACACCTTC. It yields the protein CASSLDPGQGARGYTF.

The rearrangement links TRBV7-3 to TRBJ1-1; D might be TRBD1 (5 bases). Trimming removed 5 bases at V and 3 bases at J, with 13 bases between. CDR1 and CDR2 (germline): SGHTA, FQGTGA. The CDR3 length is 14 residues. Here the CDR3 DNA reads TGTGCCAGCAGCAAAGACCCGACAGACACTGAAGCTTTCTTT. Translating gives CASSKDPTDTEAFF.

Ten or more counts support this clonotype. The rearrangement links TRBV6-1 to TRBJ2-7; TRBD1 matches 9 bases. This CDR3 contains 14 residues. J gave up 5 bases and V 6 bases, and 8 bases lay outside the gene matches. Per the germline V gene, CDR1 is MNHNS and CDR2 is SASEGT. This chain's CDR3 is CASSLRDREDEQYF. CDR3 in DNA: TGTGCCAGCAGCCTCCGGGACAGGGAAGACGAGCAGTACTTC.

CDR3 region: CSALPGQGSGYTF. CDR3 coding DNA: TGCAGTGCGCTCCCGGGACAGGGGAGCGGCTACACCTTC. The chain is built from TRBV20-1 and TRBJ1-2; 10 bases map to TRBD1. Losses at the gene ends were 6 bases for V and 8 bases for J; bases not matched to a gene: 9. CDR1 is DFQATT and CDR2 is SNEGSKA in the germline V gene (reference sequence). The CDR3 runs to 13 residues.

The rearrangement joins TRBV2 to TRBJ1-2; TRBD1 aligns across 8 bases. Germline CDR1 is SNHLY and CDR2 is FYNNEI. V lost 5 bases to trimming and J lost 3 bases; unmatched junction nucleotides: 5. The CDR3 is 14 amino acids. CDR3 in DNA: TGTGCCAGCAGTTCCGGACAGGGAGACTATGGCTACACCTTC. Translating gives CASSSGQGDYGYTF.

This clonotype was counted many times. V and J are TRBV10-3 and TRBJ1-3, with no clear D. Per the germline V gene, CDR1 is ENHRY and CDR2 is SYGVKD. Trimming took 7 bases from V and 0 from J, leaving 10 bases between them. This CDR3 spans 14 amino acids. CDR3 DNA sequence: TGTGCCATCATTCCGCAGCGCTCTGGAAACACCATATATTTT. Translated: CAIIPQRSGNTIYF.